The source of this T cell receptor (beta chain) is a study of blood T cell repertoires in COVID-19. As originally analysed: The assay estimated nucleated cells by amplifying reference gene primers. The repertoire was sequenced with immunoSEQ multiplex PCR; TCRdb's copy has only in-frame clones and lacks some. That table supplies the V and J calls and clone size; D and trimming were determined from the DNA. The sample lists approximately 100,000 clones; approximately 70% were seen once. The CDR3 contains 16 residues. Germline V CDR1 and CDR2: SQVTM, ANQGSEA. Losses at the gene ends were 1 base for V and 7 bases for J; bases not matched to a gene: 9.

This sequence joins TRBV29-1 and TRBJ2-1; 11 bases fit TRBD2. The sequence came from an elderly man with acute or convalescent COVID-19. Material for sequencing was peripheral blood. For the CDR3, the DNA is TGCAGCGTTGAAGGGGGCGCTAGCGGGAGGTTGAATGAGCAGTTCTTC. Residues: CSVEGGASGRLNEQFF.